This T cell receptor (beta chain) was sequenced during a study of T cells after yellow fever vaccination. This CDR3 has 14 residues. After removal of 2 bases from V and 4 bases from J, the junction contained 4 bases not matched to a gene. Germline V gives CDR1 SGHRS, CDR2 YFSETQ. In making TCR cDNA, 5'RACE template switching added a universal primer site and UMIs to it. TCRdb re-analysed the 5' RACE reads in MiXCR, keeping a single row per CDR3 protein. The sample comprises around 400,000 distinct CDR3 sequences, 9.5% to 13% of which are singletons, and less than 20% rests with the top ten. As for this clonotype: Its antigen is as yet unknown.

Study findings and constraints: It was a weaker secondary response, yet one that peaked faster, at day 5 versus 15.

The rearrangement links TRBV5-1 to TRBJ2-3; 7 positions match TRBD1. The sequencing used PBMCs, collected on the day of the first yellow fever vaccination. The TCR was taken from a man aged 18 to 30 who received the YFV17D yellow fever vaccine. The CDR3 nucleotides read TGCGCCAGCAGCTTAGGACAGGACGCAGATACGCAGTATTTT. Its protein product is CASSLGQDADTQYF.